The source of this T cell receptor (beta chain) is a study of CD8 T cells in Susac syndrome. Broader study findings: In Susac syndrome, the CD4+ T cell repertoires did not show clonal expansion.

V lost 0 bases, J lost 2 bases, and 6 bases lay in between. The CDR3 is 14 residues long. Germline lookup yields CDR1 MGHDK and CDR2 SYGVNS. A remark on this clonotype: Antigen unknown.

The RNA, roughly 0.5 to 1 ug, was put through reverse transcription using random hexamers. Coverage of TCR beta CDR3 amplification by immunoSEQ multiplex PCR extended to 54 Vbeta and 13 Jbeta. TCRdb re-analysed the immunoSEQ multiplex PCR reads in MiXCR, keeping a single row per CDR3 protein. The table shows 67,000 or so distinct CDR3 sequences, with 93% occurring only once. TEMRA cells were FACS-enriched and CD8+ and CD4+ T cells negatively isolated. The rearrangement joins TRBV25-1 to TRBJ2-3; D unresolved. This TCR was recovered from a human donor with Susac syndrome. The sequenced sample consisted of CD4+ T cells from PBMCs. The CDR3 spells CASSEYWHTDTQYF. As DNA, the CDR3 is TGTGCCAGCAGTGAATATTGGCACACAGATACGCAGTATTTT. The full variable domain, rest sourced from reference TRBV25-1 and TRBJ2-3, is EADIYQTPRYLVIGTGKKITLECSQTMGHDKMYWYQQDPGMELHLIHYSYGVNSTEKGDLSSESTVSRIRTEHFPLTLESARPSHTSQYLCASSEYWHTDTQYFGPGTRLTVL.